This paragraph reports one T cell receptor beta chain. Its antigen is undetermined. These data come from a study of blood T cells in healthy people across ages. CDR3 length equals 13 residues. The germline CDR1 and CDR2 sequences are ENHRY and SYGVKD. V dropped 11 bases and J dropped 0 bases, with 8 bases sitting between them. Study results and limitations: Diversity of TCR beta per million T cells declined in a roughly linear way with age. Greater diversity and more naive CD4+ cells were seen in long-lived donors than in aged donors.

Extraction of total RNA produced a minimum of 5 micrograms from each sample. Together with a sample-barcoded 5' primer, a J-beta primer mix was included in a second PCR lasting about 7 to 11 cycles. TCRdb recomputed calls from the 5' RACE reads with MiXCR, one row per CDR3 protein. Of roughly 900,000 distinct CDR3 sequences in the sample, about 48% were seen once. Material: blood. The receptor's source is a man between 25 and 39 years old in good health. J is TRBJ2-6 and V is TRBV10-3; D tentatively reads TRBD1 or TRBD2 (5 bases each). The CDR3 is CAGGTSGANVLTF. CDR3 bases: TGTGCCGGGGGAACCTCTGGGGCCAACGTCCTGACTTTC.